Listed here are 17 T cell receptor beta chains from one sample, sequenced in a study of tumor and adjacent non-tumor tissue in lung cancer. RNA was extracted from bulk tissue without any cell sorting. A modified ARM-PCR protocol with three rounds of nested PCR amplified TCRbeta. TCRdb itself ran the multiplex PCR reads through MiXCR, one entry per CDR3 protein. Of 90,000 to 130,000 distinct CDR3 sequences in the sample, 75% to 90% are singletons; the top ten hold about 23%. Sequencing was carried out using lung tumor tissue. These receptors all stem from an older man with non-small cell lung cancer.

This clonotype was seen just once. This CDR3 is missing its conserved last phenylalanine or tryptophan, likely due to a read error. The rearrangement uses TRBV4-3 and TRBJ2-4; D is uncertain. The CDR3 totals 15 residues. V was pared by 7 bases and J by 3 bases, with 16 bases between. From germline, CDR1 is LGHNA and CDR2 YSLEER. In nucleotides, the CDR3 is TGCGCCAGCAACCCAAAGACGGCTTTCAAAAACATTCAGTACTTA. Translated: CASNPKTAFKNIQYL.

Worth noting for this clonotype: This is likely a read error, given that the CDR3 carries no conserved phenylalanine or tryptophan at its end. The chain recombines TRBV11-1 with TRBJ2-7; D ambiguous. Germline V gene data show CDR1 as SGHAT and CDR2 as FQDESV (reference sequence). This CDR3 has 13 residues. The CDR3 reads CASSLFGVYEQYL. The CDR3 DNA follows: TGTGCCAGCAGCTTATTTGGTGTATACGAACAGTACTTA.

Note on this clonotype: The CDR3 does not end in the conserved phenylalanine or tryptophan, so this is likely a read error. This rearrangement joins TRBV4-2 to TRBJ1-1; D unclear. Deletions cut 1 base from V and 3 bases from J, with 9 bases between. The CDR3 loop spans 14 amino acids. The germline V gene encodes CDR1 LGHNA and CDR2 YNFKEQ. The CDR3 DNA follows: TGTGCCAGCAGCCAAGTTATTGGGGACACTGAAGCTTTCCTT. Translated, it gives CASSQVIGDTEAFL.

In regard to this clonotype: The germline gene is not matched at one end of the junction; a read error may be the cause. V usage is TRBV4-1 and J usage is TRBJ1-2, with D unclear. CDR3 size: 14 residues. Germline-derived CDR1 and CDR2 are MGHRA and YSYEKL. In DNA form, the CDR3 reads TGCGCCAGCAGCCAGAGCGGACGGAACTATGGCTACGCCTTC. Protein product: CASSQSGRNYGYAF.

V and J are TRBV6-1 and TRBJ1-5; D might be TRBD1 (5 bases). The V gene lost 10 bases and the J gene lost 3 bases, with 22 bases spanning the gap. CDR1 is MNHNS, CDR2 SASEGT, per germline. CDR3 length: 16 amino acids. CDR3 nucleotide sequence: TGTGCCAATAGTGATATCGGGGCAGGGACCAATCAGCCCCAGCATTTT. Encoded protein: CANSDIGAGTNQPQHF.

The CDR3 sequence: CASSYLRRRLYEQFF. The DNA for the CDR3 is TGTGCCAGCAGTTACCTTCGGAGGCGGCTATATGAGCAGTTCTTC. The V and J genes are TRBV6-2 or TRBV6-3 and TRBJ2-1; tentative D call: TRBD2 (5 bases). CDR3 size: 15 residues. Germline V gives CDR1 MNHEY, CDR2 SVGEGT. Trimming stripped 2 bases from V and 8 bases from J, with 16 bases between.

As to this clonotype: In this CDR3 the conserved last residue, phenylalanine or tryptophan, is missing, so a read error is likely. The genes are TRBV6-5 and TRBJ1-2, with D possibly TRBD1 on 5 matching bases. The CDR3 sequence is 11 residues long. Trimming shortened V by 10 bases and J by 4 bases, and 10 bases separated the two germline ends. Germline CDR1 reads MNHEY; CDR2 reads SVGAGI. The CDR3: CATGTAYGYTI. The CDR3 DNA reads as TGTGCCACCGGGACGGCCTATGGCTACACCATC.

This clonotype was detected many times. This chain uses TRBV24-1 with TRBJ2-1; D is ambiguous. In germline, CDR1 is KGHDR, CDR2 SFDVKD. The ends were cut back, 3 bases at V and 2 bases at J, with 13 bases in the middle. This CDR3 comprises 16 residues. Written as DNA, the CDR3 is TGTGCCACCAGTGATATAGGCCATGGGGCCTACAATGAGCAGTTCTTC. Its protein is CATSDIGHGAYNEQFF.

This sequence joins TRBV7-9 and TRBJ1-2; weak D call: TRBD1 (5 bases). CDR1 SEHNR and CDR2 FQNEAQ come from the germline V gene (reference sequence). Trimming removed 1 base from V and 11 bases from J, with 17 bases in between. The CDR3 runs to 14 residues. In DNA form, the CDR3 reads TGTGCCAGCAGCTTAGATGGGGCCGTCCTAGGTTACACCTTC. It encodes CASSLDGAVLGYTF.

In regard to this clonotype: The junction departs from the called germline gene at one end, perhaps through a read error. In nucleotides, the CDR3 is TGTGTCAGCAGTTTATACCGGGATTGGAATTCACCCCTCCACTTT. Amino acid sequence: CVSSLYRDWNSPLHF. The V and J genes are TRBV28 and TRBJ1-6; D unclear. This CDR3 is 15 amino acids long. Germline assignment: CDR1 MDHEN and CDR2 SYDVKM.

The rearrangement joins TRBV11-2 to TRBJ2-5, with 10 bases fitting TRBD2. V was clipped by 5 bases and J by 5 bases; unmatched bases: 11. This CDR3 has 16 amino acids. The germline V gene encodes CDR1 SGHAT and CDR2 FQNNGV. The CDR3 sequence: CASSPRTSGVGETQYF. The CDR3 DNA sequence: TGTGCCAGCAGCCCCCGTACTAGCGGGGTGGGGGAGACCCAGTACTTC.

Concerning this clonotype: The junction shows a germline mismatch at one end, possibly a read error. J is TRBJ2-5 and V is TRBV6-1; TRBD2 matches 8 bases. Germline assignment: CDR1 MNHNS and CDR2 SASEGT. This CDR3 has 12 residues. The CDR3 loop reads CSSSDQRETQYF. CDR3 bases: TGTTCCAGCAGTGATCAGCGGGAGACCCAATACTTC.

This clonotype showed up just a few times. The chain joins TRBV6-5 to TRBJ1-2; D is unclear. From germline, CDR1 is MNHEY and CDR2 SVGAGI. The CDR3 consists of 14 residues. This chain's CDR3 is CTSSYSTLNYGYTF. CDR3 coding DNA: TGTACTAGCAGTTACTCGACGTTAAACTATGGCTACACCTTC.

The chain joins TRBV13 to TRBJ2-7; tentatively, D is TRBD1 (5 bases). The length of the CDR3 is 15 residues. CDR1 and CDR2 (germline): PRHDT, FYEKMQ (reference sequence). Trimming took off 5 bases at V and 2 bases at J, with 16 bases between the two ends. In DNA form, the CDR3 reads TGTGCCAGCAGCGCGCAGAAACAGGAGACCTACGAGCAGTACTTC. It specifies CASSAQKQETYEQYF.

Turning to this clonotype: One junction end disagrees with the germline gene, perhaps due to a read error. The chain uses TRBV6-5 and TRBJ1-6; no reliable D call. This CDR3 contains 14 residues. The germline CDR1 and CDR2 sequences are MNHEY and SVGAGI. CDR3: CASSYTERVTPPHF. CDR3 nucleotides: TGTGCCAGCAGTTACACGGAGAGGGTAACACCCCCCCACTTT.

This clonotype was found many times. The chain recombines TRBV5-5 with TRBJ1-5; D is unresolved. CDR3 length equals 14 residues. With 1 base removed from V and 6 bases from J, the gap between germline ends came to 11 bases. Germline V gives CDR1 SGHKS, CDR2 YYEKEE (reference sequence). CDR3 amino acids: CASSLRARGQPQHF. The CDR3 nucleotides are TGTGCCAGCAGCTTGCGGGCGCGGGGTCAGCCCCAGCATTTT.

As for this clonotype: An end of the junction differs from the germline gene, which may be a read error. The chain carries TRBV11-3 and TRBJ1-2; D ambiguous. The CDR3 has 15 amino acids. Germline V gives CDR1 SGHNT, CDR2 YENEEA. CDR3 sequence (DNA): TGTGCCAGCAGCTTAGAGCACGGACGGGCCTATGGATACACCTTC. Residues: CASSLEHGRAYGYTF.